The 7 T cell receptor beta chains reported below all come from one sample, sequenced in a study of vaccination and CD4 T cells after COVID-19. The antigens for these receptors are not known. Sequencing of cultured CD4+ T cell DNA used the Oncomine TCR Beta short-read assay. TCRdb analysed the PCR reads with MiXCR anew, one entry per CDR3 protein. The repertoire holds about 2,100 distinct CDR3 sequences, with about 20% as singletons. Treatment indicated: roughly 10-day PBMC culture with coronavirus spike peptide pools or control peptides (ViraFEST assay). The collection of CD4+ T cells from the unexposed donor took place before the COVID-19 pandemic (2011-2018). The sequencing input was CD4+ T cells from blood, cultured in vitro. These receptors were obtained from a human donor in good health.

By share, this clonotype ranks as hyperexpanded. V gene TRBV6-1 combines with J gene TRBJ1-3; TRBD1 agrees at 9 bases. Trimming at V came to 6 bases and at J to 2 bases, leaving 5 bases not matched to a gene. CDR1 and CDR2 (germline): MNHNS, SASEGT. The CDR3 runs to 15 residues. The CDR3 DNA reads as TGTGCCAGCAGACGTACAGGGGGCACTGGAAACACCATATATTTT. Translation: CASRRTGGTGNTIYF.

V usage is TRBV19 and J usage is TRBJ2-3; tentative D call: TRBD2 (5 bases). V was shortened by 5 bases and J by 7 bases, with 13 bases between the two germline ends. Germline CDR1 and CDR2: LNHDA and SQIVND (reference sequence). The CDR3 consists of 13 residues. The CDR3 DNA reads as TGTGCCAGTAGTCCGGCGACTACATATACGCAGTATTTT. It translates to CASSPATTYTQYF.

The chain joins TRBV2 to TRBJ2-3; D is unresolved. CDR3 length: 14 amino acids. Germline CDR1 and CDR2: SNHLY and FYNNEI. The germline V and J ends were trimmed by 3 bases and 3 bases, with 10 bases remaining between them. The CDR3 region has the DNA TGTGCCAGCAGTGAGTGGTCACAAACAGATACGCAGTATTTT. It codes for CASSEWSQTDTQYF.

V is TRBV6-5 and J is TRBJ1-2; 10 nucleotides align to TRBD1. The CDR3 contains 14 residues. J lost 7 bases, V lost 4 bases, and 6 bases had no gene match. CDR1 and CDR2 (germline): MNHEY, SVGAGI. The CDR3 here is CASSSGQGNGGYTF. CDR3 nucleotides: TGTGCCAGCAGTTCGGGACAGGGGAATGGTGGCTACACCTTC.

The DNA for the CDR3 is TGTGCCAGCAGCTTGGCCGGCGGTGAGCAGTTCTTC. Translating it yields CASSLAGGEQFF. This chain connects TRBV5-5 to TRBJ2-1, with D unresolved. This CDR3 is 12 amino acids long. Trimming pared 0 bases from V and 9 bases from J, leaving 7 bases between. Germline assignment: CDR1 SGHKS and CDR2 YYEKEE (reference sequence). Looking up the rest from reference TRBV5-5 and TRBJ2-1 gives the full variable domain: DAGVTQSPTHLIKTRGQQVTLRCSPISGHKSVSWYQQVLGQGPQFIFQYYEKEERGRGNFPDRFSARQFPNYSSELNVNALLLGDSALYLCASSLAGGEQFFGPGTRLTVL.

This clonotype has just a few counts. V is TRBV28 and J is TRBJ1-5; D is unresolved. CDR3 length equals 12 residues. The V gene lost 7 bases and the J gene lost 9 bases, with 13 bases spanning the gap. The germline V gene has CDR1 MDHEN and CDR2 SYDVKM. The CDR3 region has the DNA TGTGCCAGCACCCAGAGGGATGGGCCCCAGCATTTT. Its translation: CASTQRDGPQHF.

The V gene is TRBV18, the J gene TRBJ1-3; D unresolved. The CDR3 contains 13 residues. Trimming left V 2 bases short and J 8 bases short, with 10 bases between. CDR1 and CDR2 (germline): KGHSH, LQKENI. The CDR3 DNA reads as TGTGCCAGCTCACCAGTCGGGCGCGACACCATATATTTT. Amino acid sequence: CASSPVGRDTIYF.